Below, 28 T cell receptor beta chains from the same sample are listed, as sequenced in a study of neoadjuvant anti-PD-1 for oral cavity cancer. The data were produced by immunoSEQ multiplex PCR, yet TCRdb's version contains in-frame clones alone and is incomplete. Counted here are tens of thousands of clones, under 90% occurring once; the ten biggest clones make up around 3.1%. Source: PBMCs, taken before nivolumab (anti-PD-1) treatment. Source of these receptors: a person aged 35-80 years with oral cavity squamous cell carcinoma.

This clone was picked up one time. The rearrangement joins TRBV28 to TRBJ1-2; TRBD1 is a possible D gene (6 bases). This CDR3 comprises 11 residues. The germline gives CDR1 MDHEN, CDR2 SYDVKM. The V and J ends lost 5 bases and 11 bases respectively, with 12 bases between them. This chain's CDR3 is CASSTTGFYTF. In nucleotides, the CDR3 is TGTGCCAGCAGTACGACAGGCTTTTACACCTTC.

The CDR3 loop reads CAISGRQGANTEAFF. The CDR3 DNA reads as TGTGCCATCAGTGGCCGACAGGGAGCGAACACTGAAGCTTTCTTT. The chain has TRBV10-3 and TRBJ1-1; 7 bases line up with TRBD1. Germline trimming cut 4 bases from V and 1 base from J; bases unmatched to any gene: 6. In germline, CDR1 is ENHRY, CDR2 SYGVKD. The CDR3 loop spans 15 amino acids.

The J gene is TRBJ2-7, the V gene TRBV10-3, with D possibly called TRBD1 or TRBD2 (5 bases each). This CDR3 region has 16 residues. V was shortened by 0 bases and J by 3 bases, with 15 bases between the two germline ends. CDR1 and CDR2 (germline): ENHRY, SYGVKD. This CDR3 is CAISESGEGTGYEQYF. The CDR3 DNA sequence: TGTGCCATCAGTGAGTCGGGAGAGGGGACCGGCTACGAGCAGTACTTC.

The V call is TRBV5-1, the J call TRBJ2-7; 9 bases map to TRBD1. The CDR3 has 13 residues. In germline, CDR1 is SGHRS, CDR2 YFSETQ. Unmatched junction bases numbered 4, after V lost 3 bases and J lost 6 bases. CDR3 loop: CASSWDRDGEQYF. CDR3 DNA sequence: TGCGCCAGCAGCTGGGACAGGGACGGCGAGCAGTACTTC.

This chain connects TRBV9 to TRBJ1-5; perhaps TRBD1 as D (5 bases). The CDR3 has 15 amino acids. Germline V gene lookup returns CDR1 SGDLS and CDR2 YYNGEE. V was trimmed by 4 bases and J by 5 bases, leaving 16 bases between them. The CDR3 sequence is CASSLTGTGYQPQHF. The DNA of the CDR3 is TGTGCCAGCAGCCTCACCGGGACCGGTTATCAGCCCCAGCATTTT.

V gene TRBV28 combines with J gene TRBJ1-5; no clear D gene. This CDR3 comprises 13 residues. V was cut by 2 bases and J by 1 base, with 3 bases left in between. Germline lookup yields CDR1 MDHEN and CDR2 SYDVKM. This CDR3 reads CASSLLSNQPQHF. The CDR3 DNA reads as TGTGCCAGCAGTTTACTGAGCAATCAGCCCCAGCATTTT.

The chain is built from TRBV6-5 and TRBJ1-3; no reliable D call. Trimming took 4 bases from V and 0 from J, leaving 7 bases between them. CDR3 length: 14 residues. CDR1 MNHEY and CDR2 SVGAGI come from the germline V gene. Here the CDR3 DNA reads TGTGCCAGCAGTTCCTCATTCTCTGGAAACACCATATATTTT. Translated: CASSSSFSGNTIYF.

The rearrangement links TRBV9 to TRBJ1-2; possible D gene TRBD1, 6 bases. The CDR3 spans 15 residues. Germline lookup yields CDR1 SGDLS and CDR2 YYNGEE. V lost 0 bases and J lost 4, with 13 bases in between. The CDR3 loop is CASSVDDRSTYGYTF. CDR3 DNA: TGTGCCAGCAGCGTAGATGACAGGTCTACCTATGGCTACACCTTC.

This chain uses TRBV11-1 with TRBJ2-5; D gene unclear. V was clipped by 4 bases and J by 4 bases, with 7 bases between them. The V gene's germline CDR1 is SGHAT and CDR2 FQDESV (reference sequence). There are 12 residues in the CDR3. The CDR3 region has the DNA TGTGCCAGCAGCTCAAGTCGAGAGACCCAGTACTTC. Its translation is CASSSSRETQYF.

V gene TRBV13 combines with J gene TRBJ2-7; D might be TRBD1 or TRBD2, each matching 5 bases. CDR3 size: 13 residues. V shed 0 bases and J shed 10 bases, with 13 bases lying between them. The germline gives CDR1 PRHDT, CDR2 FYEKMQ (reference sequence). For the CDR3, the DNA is TGTGCCAGCAGCTTAGGGGGGGATCGGGGCCAGTACTTC. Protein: CASSLGGDRGQYF.

This chain's CDR3 is CASSLQSTGELFF. In DNA form, the CDR3 reads TGTGCCAGCAGCTTACAGTCAACCGGGGAGCTGTTTTTT. The rearrangement uses TRBV7-2 and TRBJ2-2; no reliable D call. CDR1 SGHTA and CDR2 FQGNSA come from the germline V gene. This CDR3 spans 13 amino acids. The germline V and J ends were trimmed by 2 bases and 5 bases, with 6 bases remaining between them.

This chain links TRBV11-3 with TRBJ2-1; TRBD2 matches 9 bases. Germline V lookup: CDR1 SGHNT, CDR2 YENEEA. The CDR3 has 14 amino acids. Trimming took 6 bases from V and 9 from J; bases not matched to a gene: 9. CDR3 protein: CASRGREGLGEQFF. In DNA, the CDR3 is TGTGCCAGCAGGGGGCGGGAGGGACTTGGTGAGCAGTTCTTC. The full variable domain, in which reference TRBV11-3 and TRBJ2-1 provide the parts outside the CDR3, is EAGVVQSPRYKIIEKKQPVAFWCNPISGHNTLYWYLQNLGQGPELLIRYENEEAVDDSQLPKDRFSAERLKGVDSTLKIQPAELGDSAVYLCASRGREGLGEQFFGPGTRLTVL.

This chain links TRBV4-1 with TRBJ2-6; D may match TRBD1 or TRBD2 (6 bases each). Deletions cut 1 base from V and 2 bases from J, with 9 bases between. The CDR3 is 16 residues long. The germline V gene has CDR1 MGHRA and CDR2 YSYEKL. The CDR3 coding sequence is TGCGCCAGCAGCCAAGCGGGGGCCACTGGGGCCAACGTCCTGACTTTC. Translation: CASSQAGATGANVLTF.

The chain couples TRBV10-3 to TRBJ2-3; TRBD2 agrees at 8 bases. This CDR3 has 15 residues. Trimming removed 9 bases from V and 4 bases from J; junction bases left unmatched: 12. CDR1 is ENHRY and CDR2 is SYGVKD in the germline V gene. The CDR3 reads CAIRPGLAGSDTQYF. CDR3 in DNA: TGTGCCATAAGACCTGGACTAGCAGGATCAGATACGCAGTATTTT.

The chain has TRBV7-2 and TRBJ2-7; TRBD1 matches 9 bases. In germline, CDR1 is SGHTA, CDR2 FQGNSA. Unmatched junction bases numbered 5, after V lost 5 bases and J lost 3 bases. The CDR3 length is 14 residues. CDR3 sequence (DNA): TGTGCCAGCAGCCCCCGACAGGGGGGCTACGAGCAGTACTTC. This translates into CASSPRQGGYEQYF. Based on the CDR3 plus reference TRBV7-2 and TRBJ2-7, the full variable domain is GAGVSQSPSNKVTEKGKDVELRCDPISGHTALYWYRQSLGQGLEFLIYFQGNSAPDKSGLPSDRFSAERTGGSVSTLTIQRTQQEDSAVYLCASSPRQGGYEQYFGPGTRLTVT.

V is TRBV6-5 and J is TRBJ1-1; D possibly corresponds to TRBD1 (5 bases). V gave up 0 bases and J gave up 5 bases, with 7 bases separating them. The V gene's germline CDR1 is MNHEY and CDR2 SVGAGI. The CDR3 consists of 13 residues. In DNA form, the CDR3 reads TGTGCCAGCAGTTACTCGACAGAGACTGAAGCTTTCTTT. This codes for CASSYSTETEAFF.

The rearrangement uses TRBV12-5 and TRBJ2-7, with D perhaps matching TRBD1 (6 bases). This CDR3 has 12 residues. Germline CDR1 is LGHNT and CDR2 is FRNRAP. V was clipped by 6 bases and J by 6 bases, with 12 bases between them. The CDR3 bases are TGTGCTAGTGGAGGACAGACCGGCGAGCAGTACTTC. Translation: CASGGQTGEQYF.

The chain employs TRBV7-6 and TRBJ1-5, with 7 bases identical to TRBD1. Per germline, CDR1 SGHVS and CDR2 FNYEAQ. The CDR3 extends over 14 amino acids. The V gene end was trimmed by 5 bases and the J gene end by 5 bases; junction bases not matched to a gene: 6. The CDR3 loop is CASSLRTGDQPQHF. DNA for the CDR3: TGTGCCAGCAGCCTAAGGACAGGAGATCAGCCCCAGCATTTT.

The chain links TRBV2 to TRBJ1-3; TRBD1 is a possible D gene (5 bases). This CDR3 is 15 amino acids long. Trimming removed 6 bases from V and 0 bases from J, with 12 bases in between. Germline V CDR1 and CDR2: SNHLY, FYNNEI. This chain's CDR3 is CASSETAVSGNTIYF. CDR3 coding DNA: TGTGCCAGCAGCGAGACAGCCGTCTCTGGAAACACCATATATTTT.

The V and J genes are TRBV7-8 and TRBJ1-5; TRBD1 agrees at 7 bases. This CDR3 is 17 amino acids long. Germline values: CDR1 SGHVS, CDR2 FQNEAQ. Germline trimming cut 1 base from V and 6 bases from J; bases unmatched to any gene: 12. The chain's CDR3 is CASSLDGEGASGQPQHF. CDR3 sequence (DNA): TGTGCCAGCAGCTTAGATGGTGAGGGGGCTTCTGGTCAGCCCCAGCATTTT. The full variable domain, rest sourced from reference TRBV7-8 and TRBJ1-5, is GAGVSQSPRYKVAKRGQDVALRCDPISGHVSLFWYQQALGQGPEFLTYFQNEAQLDKSGLPSDRFFAERPEGSVSTLKIQRTQQEDSAVYLCASSLDGEGASGQPQHFGDGTRLSIL.

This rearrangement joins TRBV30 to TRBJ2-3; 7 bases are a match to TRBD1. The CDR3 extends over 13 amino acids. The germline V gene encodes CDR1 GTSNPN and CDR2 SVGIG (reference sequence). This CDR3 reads CAVGQENTDTQYF. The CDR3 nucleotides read TGTGCGGTCGGACAGGAAAACACAGATACGCAGTATTTT.

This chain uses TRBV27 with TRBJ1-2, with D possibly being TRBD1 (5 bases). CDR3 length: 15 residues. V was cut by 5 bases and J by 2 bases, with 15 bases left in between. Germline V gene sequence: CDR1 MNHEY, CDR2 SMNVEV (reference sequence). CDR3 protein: CASSPRQGYNYGYTF. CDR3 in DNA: TGTGCCAGCAGTCCAAGGCAGGGATACAACTATGGCTACACCTTC.

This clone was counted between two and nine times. The CDR3 spells CASSSWTSGKDEQYF. The CDR3 DNA reads TGTGCCAGCAGTTCTTGGACTAGCGGGAAAGATGAGCAGTACTTC. The V gene is TRBV25-1, the J gene TRBJ2-7; 12 bases line up with TRBD2. The CDR3 contains 15 residues. V lost 5 bases to trimming and J lost 7 bases; unmatched junction nucleotides: 9. From germline, CDR1 is MGHDK and CDR2 SYGVNS.

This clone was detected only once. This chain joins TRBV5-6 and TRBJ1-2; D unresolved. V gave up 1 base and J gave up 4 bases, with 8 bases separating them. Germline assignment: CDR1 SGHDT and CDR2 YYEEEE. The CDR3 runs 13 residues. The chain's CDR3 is CASSLRPLYGYTF. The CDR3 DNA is TGTGCCAGCAGCTTGAGGCCTCTCTATGGCTACACCTTC.

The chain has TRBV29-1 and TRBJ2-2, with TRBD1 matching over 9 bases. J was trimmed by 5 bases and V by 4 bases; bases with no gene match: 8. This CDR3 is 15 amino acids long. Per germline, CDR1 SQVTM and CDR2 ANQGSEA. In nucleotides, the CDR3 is TGCAGCGTTGCAATAGGGACAGGGCGGACCGGGGAGCTGTTTTTT. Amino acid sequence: CSVAIGTGRTGELFF.

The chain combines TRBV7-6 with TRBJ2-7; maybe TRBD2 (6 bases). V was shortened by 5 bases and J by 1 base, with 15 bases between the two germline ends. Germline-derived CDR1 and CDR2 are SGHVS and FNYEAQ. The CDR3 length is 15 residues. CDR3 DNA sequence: TGTGCCAGCAGCCTTCACCTGGGGGGTTCCTACGAGCAGTACTTC. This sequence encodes CASSLHLGGSYEQYF.

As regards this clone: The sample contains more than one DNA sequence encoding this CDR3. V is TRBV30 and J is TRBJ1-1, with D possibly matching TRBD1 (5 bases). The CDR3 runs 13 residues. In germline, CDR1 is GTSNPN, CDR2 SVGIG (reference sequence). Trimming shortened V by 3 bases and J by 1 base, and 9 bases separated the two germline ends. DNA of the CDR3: TGTGCCTGGAGCCCAGGGACGAACACTGAAGCTTTCTTT. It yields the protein CAWSPGTNTEAFF.

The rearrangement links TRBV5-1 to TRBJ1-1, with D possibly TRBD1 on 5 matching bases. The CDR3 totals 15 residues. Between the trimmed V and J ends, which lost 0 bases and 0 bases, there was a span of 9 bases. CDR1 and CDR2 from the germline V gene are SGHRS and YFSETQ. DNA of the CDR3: TGCGCCAGCAGCTTGGGACAGCTCATGAACACTGAAGCTTTCTTT. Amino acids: CASSLGQLMNTEAFF.